There are a few counts of the clone carrying this TCR beta chain. Its target is unknown. Per germline, CDR1 SGHRS and CDR2 YFSETQ. The junction had 8 bases not matched to a gene; V was cut back by 4 bases and J by 0 bases. CDR3 size: 17 residues. This entry comes from a study of cytotoxic CD8 clonotypes in ibrutinib-treated CLL. Regarding the study as a whole: Age-matched healthy donor levels were exceeded by baseline clonality, which tracked circulating CD8+ T-cell counts. Sample timing was unmatched between remission and later-progressing patients; lymph nodes unstudied.

Using immunoSEQ multiplex PCR, the repertoire was profiled, and TCRdb retains in-frame clones only, with some absent. The sample yields over 150,000 clones, more than 75% seen once. The chain has TRBV5-1 and TRBJ2-3; 10 bases map to TRBD2. The clonotype was recovered from a human donor with chronic lymphocytic leukemia. Here the sequenced sample was PBMCs, taken after 12 months of ibrutinib treatment. CDR3 region: CASSPYLSGGSTDTQYF. Written as DNA, the CDR3 is TGCGCCAGCAGCCCTTACCTTAGCGGGGGGAGCACAGATACGCAGTATTTT.